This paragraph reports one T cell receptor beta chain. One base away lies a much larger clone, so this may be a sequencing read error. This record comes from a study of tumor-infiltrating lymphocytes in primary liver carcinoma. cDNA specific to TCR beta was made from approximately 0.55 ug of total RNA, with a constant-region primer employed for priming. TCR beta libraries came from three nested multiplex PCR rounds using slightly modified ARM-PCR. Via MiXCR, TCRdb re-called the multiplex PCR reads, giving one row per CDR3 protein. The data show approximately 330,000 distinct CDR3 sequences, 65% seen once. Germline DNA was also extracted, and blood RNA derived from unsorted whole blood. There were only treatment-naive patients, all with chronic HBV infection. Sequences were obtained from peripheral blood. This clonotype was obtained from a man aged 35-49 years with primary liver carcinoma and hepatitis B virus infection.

The DNA of the CDR3 is TGTGCCATCAGTGTCAACAGGGGGCCGGATGAGCAGTTCTTC. It codes for CAISVNRGPDEQFF. V and J are TRBV10-3 and TRBJ2-1, with 9 positions matching TRBD1. CDR1 is ENHRY and CDR2 is SYGVKD in the germline V gene. This CDR3 is built from 14 residues. The ends lost 4 bases at V and 8 bases at J; junction bases unmatched: 6.